This passage covers 10 T cell receptor beta chains from one sample sequenced in a study of Graves' ophthalmopathy and Graves' hyperthyroidism. As the template, RNA transcripts were used to amplify TCR beta CDR3 regions. Investigators did first-round RT-PCR with HTBI primers, then second-round multiplex PCR. TCRdb re-called the multiplex PCR reads through MiXCR, storing one row per CDR3 protein. This repertoire shows roughly 160,000 distinct CDR3 sequences, approximately 40% found once; its top ten account for 8% to 10%. What was sequenced was peripheral blood. All receptors come from a man aged 25 to 40 with Graves' ophthalmopathy.

This clonotype was detected ten times or more. The chain is built from TRBV9 and TRBJ2-7, with 10 nucleotides matching TRBD1. The trim removed 4 bases at V and 3 bases at J, leaving 4 bases unmatched. CDR1 and CDR2 (germline): SGDLS, YYNGEE. There are 14 residues in the CDR3. The CDR3 bases are TGTGCCAGCAGCACCGGACAGGGGGGCTACGAGCAGTACTTC. Translation: CASSTGQGGYEQYF.

Only a few counts were recorded for this clonotype. The chain uses TRBV28 and TRBJ1-1; no clear D gene. V was trimmed by 3 bases and J by 5 bases, leaving 22 bases between them. Germline V gene sequence: CDR1 MDHEN, CDR2 SYDVKM. CDR3 length: 17 residues. The CDR3 spells CASSFTTPPVETTEAFF. CDR3 nucleotides: TGTGCCAGCAGTTTTACCACTCCTCCAGTGGAGACTACTGAAGCTTTCTTT.

Many counts were recorded for this clonotype. The chain carries TRBV7-2 and TRBJ2-7; D possibly matches TRBD1 or TRBD2 (5 bases each). The CDR3 sequence is 15 residues long. Per germline, CDR1 SGHTA and CDR2 FQGNSA. V lost 0 bases to trimming and J lost 0 bases, with 9 bases between them. CDR3 coding DNA: TGTGCCAGCAGCTTAGCGGGACCCTACTCCTACGAGCAGTACTTC. Residues: CASSLAGPYSYEQYF.

The rearrangement joins TRBV7-8 to TRBJ1-5, with TRBD1 matching over 9 bases. V dropped 5 bases and J dropped 0; count of bases not matched to a gene: 8. Germline CDR1 and CDR2: SGHVS and FQNEAQ. The CDR3 is 17 amino acids. The CDR3 region has the DNA TGTGCCAGCAGCGCCCAGGGACAGGGCTATAGCAATCAGCCCCAGCATTTT. As protein: CASSAQGQGYSNQPQHF. Together with reference TRBV7-8 and TRBJ1-5, the CDR3 gives the full variable domain: GAGVSQSPRYKVAKRGQDVALRCDPISGHVSLFWYQQALGQGPEFLTYFQNEAQLDKSGLPSDRFFAERPEGSVSTLKIQRTQQEDSAVYLCASSAQGQGYSNQPQHFGDGTRLSIL.

This clonotype appeared a single time. The V gene is TRBV6-2 or TRBV6-3, the J gene TRBJ2-7; weak D call: TRBD2 (6 bases). In germline, CDR1 is MNHEY, CDR2 SVGEGT. The CDR3 loop spans 11 amino acids. The V gene lost 5 bases and the J gene lost 7 bases, with 9 bases spanning the gap. CDR3 coding DNA: TGTGCCAGCAGTCGGGGACTGGAGCAGTACTTC. It encodes CASSRGLEQYF.

This clonotype came up many times. The chain links TRBV28 to TRBJ2-7, with D perhaps TRBD1 (5 bases). The CDR3 runs to 14 residues. Trimming shortened V by 2 bases and J by 2 bases, and 10 bases separated the two germline ends. Per the germline V gene, CDR1 is MDHEN and CDR2 is SYDVKM. In nucleotides, the CDR3 is TGTGCCAGCAGTTTACTCCAGGGTACCTACGAGCAGTACTTC. Its protein product is CASSLLQGTYEQYF.

The rearrangement joins TRBV2 to TRBJ1-2; D uncertain. The CDR3 runs 14 residues. CDR1 and CDR2 (germline): SNHLY, FYNNEI. V gave up 0 bases and J gave up 6 bases, with 11 bases separating them. The CDR3 nucleotides are TGTGCCAGCAGTGAAGCGAGAACAGCCAATGGCTACACCTTC. It yields the protein CASSEARTANGYTF.

This clonotype was recorded many times. The rearrangement joins TRBV6-1 to TRBJ2-7; 13 bases match TRBD2. Germline CDR1 MNHNS, CDR2 SASEGT. Germline trimming cut 5 bases from V and 7 bases from J; bases unmatched to any gene: 8. The CDR3 covers 15 residues. CDR3 coding DNA: TGTGCCAGCAGTCCCCGGACTAGCGGGAGCTTTGAGCAGTACTTC. It is translated as CASSPRTSGSFEQYF.

V gene TRBV28 combines with J gene TRBJ1-3, with D hard to call. The length of the CDR3 is 15 residues. Germline CDR1 reads MDHEN; CDR2 reads SYDVKM. V gave up 6 bases and J gave up 0 bases, with 12 bases separating them. CDR3 DNA: TGTGCCAGCAGCCTAACTGACACCTCTGGAAACACCATATATTTT. This translates into CASSLTDTSGNTIYF. The variable domain in full, completed from reference TRBV28 and TRBJ1-3, reads DVKVTQSSRYLVKRTGEKVFLECVQDMDHENMFWYRQDPGLGLRLIYFSYDVKMKEKGDIPEGYSVSREKKERFSLILESASTNQTSMYLCASSLTDTSGNTIYFGEGSWLTVV.

This clonotype was found many times. The V call is TRBV10-3, the J call TRBJ2-7; D unclear. Per the germline V gene, CDR1 is ENHRY and CDR2 is SYGVKD. Trimming pared 5 bases from V and 0 bases from J, leaving 8 bases between. CDR3 length: 13 residues. CDR3 loop: CAISTTVSYEQYF. The CDR3 coding sequence is TGTGCCATCAGTACGACGGTCTCCTACGAGCAGTACTTC.